This is a list of T cell receptor beta chains from one sample in a study of T cell clones after liver transplantation. Profiling relied on immunoSEQ multiplex PCR, and the TCRdb table lists in-frame clones only, not all of them. This sample carries roughly 80,000 clones, approximately 87% of them seen once, and the ten largest clones take roughly 3%. The sample was CD4+ T cells from blood, taken at the 22-month timepoint. The receptors derive from a human patient who received a liver transplant. T cells may partly derive from the graft donor. The conserved cysteine and the conserved F or W are not part of the CDR3 here. The order of the fields is J gene, V gene, CDR3 length, CDR3 protein.

j_call: TRBJ1-2
v_call: TRBV2
cdr3_length: 13
cdr3_aa: ASSRTGAEVYGYT

j_call: TRBJ2-3
v_call: TRBV5-4
cdr3_length: 14
cdr3_aa: ASSSGRTSGTDTQY

j_call: TRBJ2-2
v_call: TRBV6-1
cdr3_length: 11
cdr3_aa: ARGHGVTGELF

j_call: TRBJ2-3
v_call: TRBV29-1
cdr3_length: 11
cdr3_aa: SVTSERTDTQY

j_call: TRBJ2-7
v_call: TRBV27
cdr3_length: 9
cdr3_aa: ASGFGYEQY

j_call: TRBJ2-3
v_call: TRBV9
cdr3_length: 13
cdr3_aa: ASSTTGRGTDTQY

j_call: TRBJ1-2
v_call: TRBV10-2
cdr3_length: 13
cdr3_aa: ASSDRGTGLYGYT

j_call: TRBJ2-3
v_call: TRBV28
cdr3_length: 13
cdr3_aa: ASQLAGGLADTQY

j_call: TRBJ2-1
v_call: TRBV9
cdr3_length: 13
cdr3_aa: ASTRRGHGDNEQF

j_call: TRBJ2-6
v_call: TRBV9
cdr3_length: 14
cdr3_aa: ASSRGPSSGANVLT